The next 20 T cell receptor beta chains were all read from a single sample in a study of spatial heterogeneity in lung cancer. Each CDR3 protein is one row after TCRdb ran MiXCR on the 5' RACE reads. The sample has 6,000 to 8,000 distinct CDR3 sequences, roughly 5.7% seen once; the top ten hold 9%. The time point here: sample taken at primary tumor resection. No cell sorting; template was whole RNA from tumor, lung tissue or PBMC. The specimen comprised normal lung tissue next to the tumor, sampled at surgery. The receptors originated from a female donor with early-stage non-small cell lung cancer.

In the case of this clonotype: This beta chain was picked up by a library intended for alpha chains and is off target, so its count carries little meaning. The chain links TRBV4-1 to TRBJ1-2, with D unresolved. Per germline, CDR1 MGHRA and CDR2 YSYEKL. The CDR3 has 15 residues. The V end lost 1 base, the J end lost 5 bases, and 14 bases lay between the germline ends. Here the CDR3 reads CASSQVHGKPYGYTF. DNA for the CDR3: TGCGCCAGCAGCCAAGTACACGGAAAACCTTATGGCTACACCTTC.

Judged by abundance, this clonotype is medium-sized. The library was designed around alpha chains, so this beta chain is a stray read whose abundance carries little weight. The chain employs TRBV28 and TRBJ2-5, with TRBD1 matching over 9 bases. The CDR3 covers 14 residues. Trimming cost V 2 bases and J 3 bases; bases outside gene matches: 1. Germline values: CDR1 MDHEN, CDR2 SYDVKM. The CDR3 DNA follows: TGTGCCAGCAGTTTACGGGACAGGGAAGAGACCCAGTACTTC. Protein sequence: CASSLRDREETQYF.

This clonotype was detected ten times or more. This beta chain represents an off-target read in a library built for alpha chains; its size is of limited meaning. The V gene is TRBV12-3 or TRBV12-4, the J gene TRBJ1-5, with 7 nucleotides matching TRBD1. After removal of 0 bases from V and 4 bases from J, the junction contained 12 bases not matched to a gene. This CDR3 contains 18 residues. CDR3 amino acids: CASSLALGTAVRNQPQHF. The CDR3, as DNA: TGTGCCAGCAGTTTAGCCCTGGGGACAGCGGTTAGAAATCAGCCCCAGCATTTT.

In its sample, this clonotype was seen many times. This beta chain is off target for a library built for alpha chains, so its abundance means little. The chain has TRBV20-1 and TRBJ1-5; the match to TRBD1 covers 9 bases. The CDR3 contains 15 residues. The trim removed 5 bases at V and 7 bases at J, leaving 12 bases unmatched. CDR1 DFQATT and CDR2 SNEGSKA come from the germline V gene (reference sequence). CDR3 amino acids: CSAPDWTGVRQPQHF. The DNA for the CDR3 is TGCAGTGCTCCTGACTGGACAGGGGTTCGGCAGCCCCAGCATTTT.

Regarding this clonotype: In a library made to pick up alpha chains, this beta chain is a stray read with a size that means little. The V gene is TRBV7-6, the J gene TRBJ1-5; 8 bases agree with TRBD1. The CDR3 sequence is 16 residues long. CDR1 is SGHVS, CDR2 FNYEAQ, per germline. J gave up 5 bases and V 0 bases, and 6 bases lay outside the gene matches. The CDR3 nucleotides are TGTGCCAGCAGCTTAGCGGCTGACAGGGGATATCAGCCCCAGCATTTT. Encoded protein: CASSLAADRGYQPQHF. The full variable domain, in which reference TRBV7-6 and TRBJ1-5 provide the parts outside the CDR3, is GAGVSQSPRYKVTKRGQDVALRCDPISGHVSLYWYRQALGQGPEFLTYFNYEAQQDKSGLPNDRFSAERPEGSISTLTIQRTEQRDSAMYRCASSLAADRGYQPQHFGDGTRLSIL.

In the case of this clonotype: This beta chain is an off-target read within a library intended for alpha chains, so its frequency means little. The chain recombines TRBV7-9 with TRBJ2-1; TRBD2 agrees at 8 bases. The CDR3 spans 15 residues. Germline CDR1 is SEHNR and CDR2 is FQNEAQ (reference sequence). J lost 9 bases, V lost 5 bases, and 12 bases had no gene match. The CDR3, as DNA: TGTGCCAGCAGCCCGCAGAAGCGGGAGACTATTGAGCAGTTCTTC. Protein product: CASSPQKRETIEQFF.

This clonotype has a count of ten or more. With the library built for alpha chains, this beta chain is off target and its frequency is not meaningful. The J gene is TRBJ2-2, the V gene TRBV7-2; no definite D call. The CDR3 covers 13 residues. Germline CDR1 reads SGHTA; CDR2 reads FQGNSA. V was trimmed by 1 base and J by 6 bases, leaving 6 bases between them. The CDR3 DNA sequence: TGTGCCAGCAGCTTAGGGACCCCCGGGGAGCTGTTTTTT. Its translation: CASSLGTPGELFF.

Relative to its sample, this clonotype is medium-sized. This beta chain lies outside the target of a library built for alpha chains; its clone size means little. The rearrangement links TRBV29-1 to TRBJ2-3, with a weak D call TRBD1 (7 bases). The CDR3 has 15 residues. Trimming pared 4 bases from V and 4 bases from J, leaving 18 bases between. The germline V gene encodes CDR1 SQVTM and CDR2 ANQGSEA. The CDR3 DNA reads as TGCAGCGTTGTGAAGCAGGGGGGTTTTGCAGATACGCAGTATTTT. Amino acids: CSVVKQGGFADTQYF.

Turning to this clonotype: In a library made to pick up alpha chains, this beta chain is a stray read with a size that means little. The V call is TRBV18, the J call TRBJ2-5, with no clear D. This CDR3 has 13 residues. The germline V gene has CDR1 KGHSH and CDR2 LQKENI. V lost 3 bases and J 2 bases, leaving 7 bases between the germline ends. For the CDR3, the DNA is TGTGCCAGCTCACCTTCCCAGCAAGAGACCCAGTACTTC. Its translation: CASSPSQQETQYF.

This clonotype was found many times. In a library made to pick up alpha chains, this beta chain is a stray read with a size that means little. This chain links TRBV19 with TRBJ2-6, with D possibly TRBD1 on 6 matching bases. Trimming cost V 4 bases and J 2 bases, with 15 bases left between them. The CDR3 totals 17 residues. Germline V CDR1 and CDR2: LNHDA, SQIVND (reference sequence). DNA of the CDR3: TGTGCCAGTAGTAGACAGGCGAGTAGGGCTGGGGCCAACGTCCTGACTTTC. Translated, it gives CASSRQASRAGANVLTF.

At least ten counts were recorded for this clonotype. This beta chain is an unintended read in a library built for alpha chains; its size means little. V is TRBV19 and J is TRBJ2-3; D may correspond to TRBD1 or TRBD2 (5 bases each). There are 15 residues in the CDR3. V lost 5 bases and J lost 0, with 12 bases in between. Germline V CDR1 and CDR2: LNHDA, SQIVND (reference sequence). DNA of the CDR3: TGTGCCAGTAGTGGCCTGGGGGTTAGCACAGATACGCAGTATTTT. It is translated as CASSGLGVSTDTQYF. Variable domain in full (rest from reference TRBV19 and TRBJ2-3): DGGITQSPKYLFRKEGQNVTLSCEQNLNHDAMYWYRQDPGQGLRLIYYSQIVNDFQKGDIAEGYSVSREKKESFPLTVTSAQKNPTAFYLCASSGLGVSTDTQYFGPGTRLTVL.

In its sample, this clonotype ranks as medium-sized. The library was designed around alpha chains, so this beta chain is a stray read whose abundance carries little weight. The V call is TRBV30, the J call TRBJ1-1; possibly TRBD1 for D (5 bases). CDR3 length: 15 amino acids. Germline V gene data show CDR1 as GTSNPN and CDR2 as SVGIG (reference sequence). V was cut by 1 base and J by 4 bases, with 16 bases left in between. The CDR3 here is CAWSGLRGVGTEAFF. DNA for the CDR3: TGTGCCTGGAGTGGGTTAAGGGGAGTCGGCACTGAAGCTTTCTTT.

The sample holds a few counts of this clonotype. As an off-target read in a library built for alpha chains, this beta chain has a frequency of little significance. The chain employs TRBV7-2 and TRBJ1-4, with D perhaps TRBD1 (6 bases). Looked up from germline, CDR1 is SGHTA and CDR2 is FQGNSA. The CDR3 covers 16 residues. Trimming took off 3 bases at V and 0 bases at J, with 11 bases between the two ends. The CDR3, as DNA: TGTGCCAGCAGCTTGGGGGGGCGAACAACTAATGAAAAACTGTTTTTT. Its protein is CASSLGGRTTNEKLFF.

About this clonotype itself: The library was prepared for alpha chains; this beta chain is a stray read, so its frequency means little. CDR3 nucleotides: TGTGCCAGCAGTAGAGGGACAGGTTTCTACAATGAGCAGTTCTTC. Its protein product is CASSRGTGFYNEQFF. The chain joins TRBV2 to TRBJ2-1; TRBD1 matches at 8 bases. Germline-derived CDR1 and CDR2 are SNHLY and FYNNEI. V dropped 5 bases and J dropped 3; count of bases not matched to a gene: 6. The CDR3 is 15 residues long.

This clonotype rates as medium-sized. Little can be read into the size of this beta chain, an off-target read in a library designed for alpha chains. This chain joins TRBV12-3 or TRBV12-4 and TRBJ2-1, with 10 nucleotides matching TRBD2. J lost 6 bases, V lost 5 bases, and 10 bases had no gene match. CDR3 size: 16 residues. CDR3 in amino acids: CASSLPGLAKVNEQFF. Written as DNA, the CDR3 is TGTGCCAGCAGTCTCCCGGGACTAGCGAAGGTCAATGAGCAGTTCTTC.

Sample share makes this clonotype medium-sized (0.01 to 0.1%). Found in a library prepared for alpha chains, this beta chain is an off-target read, and its abundance has little meaning. The rearrangement joins TRBV6-5 to TRBJ1-6; D gene ambiguous. Between the trimmed V and J ends, which lost 6 bases and 4 bases, there was a span of 13 bases. Per germline, CDR1 MNHEY and CDR2 SVGAGI. CDR3 length: 15 residues. For the CDR3, the DNA is TGTGCCAGCAGGAGGCCCCTGACTTATAATTCACCCCTCCACTTT. This codes for CASRRPLTYNSPLHF.

This clonotype showed up many times. Because the library targeted alpha chains, this beta chain is an off-target read whose size means little. The V and J genes are TRBV7-2 and TRBJ1-1; 7 bases align to TRBD1. Germline CDR1 reads SGHTA; CDR2 reads FQGNSA. This CDR3 has 13 amino acids. V dropped 8 bases and J dropped 4; count of bases not matched to a gene: 7. The CDR3 region has the DNA TGTGCCAGCCGCGGGGGGGACAGCACTGAAGCTTTCTTT. Residues: CASRGGDSTEAFF.

This clonotype is medium-sized in the sample. Since it is a stray read in a library aimed at alpha chains, this beta chain has a size that is not meaningful. The V and J genes are TRBV20-1 and TRBJ2-1, with D possibly matching TRBD2 (5 bases). The germline gives CDR1 DFQATT, CDR2 SNEGSKA (reference sequence). V was pared by 3 bases and J by 0 bases, with 6 bases between. There are 13 residues in the CDR3. The CDR3 is CSARDFSYNEQFF. The CDR3 DNA reads as TGCAGTGCTAGGGACTTCTCCTACAATGAGCAGTTCTTC.

This clonotype is labeled medium-sized. In a library made to pick up alpha chains, this beta chain is a stray read with a size that means little. The chain employs TRBV28 and TRBJ2-1; 7 bases map to TRBD2. The CDR3 spans 15 residues. V shed 5 bases and J 2 bases; nucleotides not matched to a gene: 6. The V gene's germline CDR1 is MDHEN and CDR2 SYDVKM. This CDR3 reads CASSLTGGPYNEQFF. The CDR3 bases are TGTGCCAGCAGTCTCACGGGAGGACCCTACAATGAGCAGTTCTTC.

Comments on this clonotype: The library was designed around alpha chains, so this beta chain is a stray read whose abundance carries little weight. V and J are TRBV3-1 and TRBJ1-1, with a possible D match to TRBD1 (5 bases). V was cut by 4 bases and J by 1 base, with 13 bases left in between. Germline V lookup: CDR1 LGHDT, CDR2 YNNKEL (reference sequence). The CDR3 totals 15 residues. CDR3 bases: TGTGCCAGCAGCCCCCAAATTGGGGCGAACACTGAAGCTTTCTTT. Encoded protein: CASSPQIGANTEAFF. Combining the CDR3 with reference TRBV3-1 and TRBJ1-1 gives the whole variable domain DTAVSQTPKYLVTQMGNDKSIKCEQNLGHDTMYWYKQDSKKFLKIMFSYNNKELIINETVPNRFSPKSPDKAHLNLHINSLELGDSAVYFCASSPQIGANTEAFFGQGTRLTVV.